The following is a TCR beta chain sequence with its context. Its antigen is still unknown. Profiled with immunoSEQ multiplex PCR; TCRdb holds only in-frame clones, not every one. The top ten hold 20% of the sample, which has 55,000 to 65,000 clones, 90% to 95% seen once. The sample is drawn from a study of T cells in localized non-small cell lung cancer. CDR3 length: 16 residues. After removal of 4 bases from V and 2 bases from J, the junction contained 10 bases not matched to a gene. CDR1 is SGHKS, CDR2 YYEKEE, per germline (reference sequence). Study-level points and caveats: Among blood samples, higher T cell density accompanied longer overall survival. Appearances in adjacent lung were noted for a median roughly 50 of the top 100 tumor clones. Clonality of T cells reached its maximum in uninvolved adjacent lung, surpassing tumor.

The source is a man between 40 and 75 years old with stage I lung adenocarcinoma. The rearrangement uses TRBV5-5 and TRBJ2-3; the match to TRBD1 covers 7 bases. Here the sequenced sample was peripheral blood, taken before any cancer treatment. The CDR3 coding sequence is TGTGCCAGCAGCCAAGGATCAGGGGGAGACACAGATACGCAGTATTTT. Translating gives CASSQGSGGDTDTQYF.